These T cell receptor beta chains were read from a single sample in a study of shared clonotypes between healthy human individuals. Data came from immunoSEQ multiplex PCR; TCRdb stores just in-frame clones and leaves some out. The sample has approximately 2,000,000 clones, 93% seen once; the top ten hold about 1.7%. Sequencing was carried out using naive CD8+ T cells from PBMCs. These receptors all stem from a man younger than 35 in good health. Some clones in this sample may be carry-over from other donors' samples. Both conserved end residues are part of each CDR3. D genes are given only for firm matches. The size of a clone is reported for some rows only, either as once, few or many, or as a class for expanded clones.

>TRBJ2-7|TRBV19|-|13|-
TGTGCCAGTAGACCCGCTGGGGGCTACGAGCAGTACTTC
CASRPAGGYEQYF
>TRBJ2-5|TRBV5-5|TRBD1|17|once
TGTGCCAGCAGCTCCGAGGGGACAGGGGTAGTTGTAGAGACCCAGTACTTC
CASSSEGTGVVVETQYF
>TRBJ1-2|TRBV7-2|TRBD1|15|-
TGTGCCAGCACCCCGGACAGGGGGCTTAACTATGGCTACACCTTC
CASTPDRGLNYGYTF
>TRBJ2-7|TRBV27|-|13|-
TGTGCCAGCAGGCAGGGGATCTCCTACGAGCAGTACTTC
CASRQGISYEQYF
>TRBJ2-7|TRBV14|-|17|-
TGTGCCAGCAGCCAAGTTGGAAGGGGAACCAAAACCTACGAGCAGTACTTC
CASSQVGRGTKTYEQYF
>TRBJ1-1|TRBV28|-|17|-
TGTGCCAGCACTCAACGTTGGGGGGGAAGGGTGAACACTGAAGCTTTCTTT
CASTQRWGGRVNTEAFF
>TRBJ1-4|TRBV27|TRBD1|16|-
TGTGCCAGCAGTCCGATCCTTGGGACAGGGAGAGTTGGACTGTTTTTT
CASSPILGTGRVGLFF
>TRBJ2-1|TRBV10-3|-|18|once
TGTGCCATCACCGAGGGTAGGGTAGTGGGAAGCTCCTACAATGAGCAGTTCTTC
CAITEGRVVGSSYNEQFF
>TRBJ1-1|TRBV27|-|13|-
TGTGCCAGCAGAGGAGGGGATGGGACTGAAGCTTTCTTT
CASRGGDGTEAFF
>TRBJ2-7|TRBV7-9|TRBD1|14|once
TGTGCCAGCAGCTTAGTAGGGACAGTATACGAGCAGTACTTC
CASSLVGTVYEQYF
>TRBJ1-1|TRBV30|-|13|-
TGTGCCTGGAGTGTACTATGGGGCACTGAAGCTTTCTTT
CAWSVLWGTEAFF
>TRBJ2-7|TRBV7-6|TRBD2|16|-
TGTGCCAGCAGCTTAGCGGCGTCTAGCGGGGTCACCGAGCAGTACTTC
CASSLAASSGVTEQYF
>TRBJ2-3|TRBV27|-|13|-
TGTGCCAGCAGTTCGGGGGAGTGGAATACGCAGTATTTT
CASSSGEWNTQYF
>TRBJ2-7|TRBV9|-|13|-
TGTGCCAGCAGCGTAGAACGGGACTCCGAGCAGTACTTC
CASSVERDSEQYF
>TRBJ2-7|TRBV7-2|TRBD1|15|-
TGTGCCAGCCTTCCACCGGGACAGGCCTCCTACGAGCAGTACTTC
CASLPPGQASYEQYF
>TRBJ1-5|TRBV9|-|15|-
TGTGCCAGCAGCCCGACGGGCCATCTGAATCAGCCCCAGCATTTT
CASSPTGHLNQPQHF
>TRBJ2-3|TRBV28|-|16|once
TGTGCCAGCAGTTTTCCCCGGGACTCCAACACAGATACGCAGTATTTT
CASSFPRDSNTDTQYF
>TRBJ2-1|TRBV7-9|-|11|-
TGTGCCAGCAGCTTATTCTATGAGCAGTTCTTC
CASSLFYEQFF
>TRBJ2-1|TRBV25-1|-|13|-
TGTGCCAGCAGTGTTGGCAGATACAATGAGCAGTTCTTC
CASSVGRYNEQFF
>TRBJ1-5|TRBV9|-|15|-
TGTGCCAGCAGCGTAGGGGGAGGGATCGGACAGCCCCAGCATTTT
CASSVGGGIGQPQHF
>TRBJ2-1|TRBV21-1|-|13|-
TGTGCCAGCACCGACTCCGGGACCAAATGTAAGTTCTTC
CASTDSGTKCKFF
>TRBJ2-3|TRBV27|-|15|-
TGTGCCAGCAGTTCAACGGGAGCCTACACAGATACGCAGTATTTT
CASSSTGAYTDTQYF
>TRBJ1-4|TRBV27|-|15|-
TGTGCCAGCAGTTTATACGGACGGATTAATGAAAAACTGTTTTTT
CASSLYGRINEKLFF
>TRBJ2-1|TRBV28|TRBD2|15|-
TGTGCCAGCACTCGGCCCGGGACTACCTACAATGAGCAGTTCTTC
CASTRPGTTYNEQFF
>TRBJ2-1|TRBV7-2|-|11|-
TGTGCCAGCACCGTCGACAATGAGCAGTTCTTC
CASTVDNEQFF
>TRBJ2-2|TRBV4-3|-|14|-
TGCGCCAGCAGCCCCGGCCTCCGGACCGGGGAGCTGTTTTTT
CASSPGLRTGELFF
>TRBJ2-7|TRBV19|TRBD2|18|-
TGTGCCAGTAGTATCCAACTAGCGGGGACTGCCGGGTTCTACGAGCAGTACTTC
CASSIQLAGTAGFYEQYF
>TRBJ2-2|TRBV10-3|-|14|-
TGTGCCATCCCGGGCAAGCCGGACACCGGGGAGCTGTTTTTT
CAIPGKPDTGELFF
>TRBJ2-5|TRBV9|-|16|-
TGTGCCAGCAGCGTAGGGGGGGCCGTGTACGGAGAGACCCAGTACTTC
CASSVGGAVYGETQYF
>TRBJ2-1|TRBV7-7|-|16|-
TGTGCCAGCAGCTTAGCGCTTGGAGGGCCTTGGAATGAGCAGTTCTTC
CASSLALGGPWNEQFF
>TRBJ2-1|TRBV28|TRBD2|13|-
TGTGCCAGCAGTTTATTGCGGGAGAATGAGCAGTTCTTC
CASSLLRENEQFF
>TRBJ2-1|TRBV9|TRBD2|16|-
TGTGCCAGCAGCGTAGGCGGGGGACTAGCGGGAAATGAGCAGTTCTTC
CASSVGGGLAGNEQFF
>TRBJ2-7|TRBV7-9|-|14|once
TGTGCCAGCAGCTTAGTGCCAGAAACCTACGAGCAGTACTTC
CASSLVPETYEQYF
>TRBJ2-7|TRBV28|-|13|-
TGTGCCAGCAGTTATCAGGGCGCCTACGAGCAGTACTTC
CASSYQGAYEQYF
>TRBJ2-7|TRBV7-9|TRBD1|15|-
TGTGCCAGCGCCCTTGGTGGGACAGGGGCCTACGAGCAGTACTTC
CASALGGTGAYEQYF
>TRBJ2-1|TRBV7-3|-|16|-
TGTGCCAGCAGCCCCCTTCGGGCGGGGTCGCACAATGAGCAGTTCTTC
CASSPLRAGSHNEQFF
>TRBJ2-1|TRBV4-1|-|16|-
TGCGCCAGCCGCCCAATTGGTGCCAGCTCCTACAATGAGCAGTTCTTC
CASRPIGASSYNEQFF
>TRBJ2-3|TRBV27|TRBD2|15|-
TGTGCCAGCTGCTGGAGCGGGAGTGGGTCAGATACGCAGTATTTT
CASCWSGSGSDTQYF
>TRBJ1-1|TRBV7-9|-|12|few
TGTGCCAGCAGCTTAGTGGTGGCTGAAGCTTTCTTT
CASSLVVAEAFF
>TRBJ2-3|TRBV28|TRBD2|15|-
TGTGCCAGCAGTCCAATGCGGGGGATCACAGATACGCAGTATTTT
CASSPMRGITDTQYF
>TRBJ2-7|TRBV7-9|TRBD2|15|-
TGTGCCAGCAGCTCCCGACTAGCGGGAGCGTACGAGCAGTACTTC
CASSSRLAGAYEQYF
>TRBJ2-7|TRBV11-3|-|13|-
TGTGCCACCGTCGCATACCCCCACTACGAGCAGTACTTC
CATVAYPHYEQYF
>TRBJ2-1|TRBV27|-|15|-
TGTGCCAGCAGTTCCCCATCGGGACCGCTTAATGAGCAGTTCTTC
CASSSPSGPLNEQFF
>TRBJ2-1|TRBV7-6|-|14|-
TGTGCCAGCAGCTCATCAGGAGGGCATCCAGGAGAGTTCTTC
CASSSSGGHPGEFF
>TRBJ2-7|TRBV7-9|-|16|once
TGTGCCAGCAGATCACGAGAGACCCCCACTTGGTACGAGCAGTACTTC
CASRSRETPTWYEQYF
>TRBJ2-3|TRBV11-2|-|15|-
TGTGCCAGCAGCCCCGTTTTAGCGGTCACAGATACGCAGTATTTT
CASSPVLAVTDTQYF
>TRBJ1-5|TRBV7-9|TRBD1|15|few
TGTGCCAGCAGCCCTCCGGGACAGTACAATCAGCCCCAGCATTTT
CASSPPGQYNQPQHF
>TRBJ2-5|TRBV2|TRBD2|15|-
TGTGCCAGCAGCGCCCCAGGGACTACTCAAGAGACCCAGTACTTC
CASSAPGTTQETQYF
>TRBJ2-7|TRBV15|-|15|-
TGTGCCACCAGCAGAGAGGGGCGGGGTACCTACGAGCAGTACTTC
CATSREGRGTYEQYF
>TRBJ1-2|TRBV5-6|-|13|-
TGTGCCAGCAGCTCAGGTGGGGCGCGGGGCTACACCTTC
CASSSGGARGYTF
>TRBJ2-1|TRBV11-3|-|12|-
TGTGCCAGCAGCTATAGAGGAGATGAGCAGTTCTTC
CASSYRGDEQFF
>TRBJ1-4|TRBV29-1|TRBD1|18|-
TGCAGCGTTTCCGGGACAGGGGGCGAGTTTGTAACTAATGAAAAACTGTTTTTT
CSVSGTGGEFVTNEKLFF
>TRBJ1-3|TRBV4-2|-|14|few
TGTGCCAGCAGCCAAGCGTCCCGACAGGACACCATATATTTT
CASSQASRQDTIYF
>TRBJ2-2|TRBV7-3|-|17|-
TGTGCCAGCAGCTTAAGTCGGGAGTTTGGGGCCACCGGGGAGCTGTTTTTT
CASSLSREFGATGELFF
>TRBJ1-1|TRBV13|-|15|-
TGTGCCAGCAGCTTAGGGGTTCCGATGAACACTGAAGCTTTCTTT
CASSLGVPMNTEAFF
>TRBJ1-1|TRBV13|-|14|-
TGTGCCAGCAGCTTCTTTGGCAGCAACACTGAAGCTTTCTTT
CASSFFGSNTEAFF
>TRBJ2-3|TRBV6-1|-|16|once
TGTGCCAGCAGTGGCAAAAGAACCCTGGTCATAGATACGCAGTATTTT
CASSGKRTLVIDTQYF